A single sample gave rise to the 25 T cell receptor beta chains below, sequenced in a study of cytomegalovirus exposure and HLA in healthy donors. The assay was immunoSEQ multiplex PCR, and TCRdb's table has in-frame clones only and misses some. Seen here are 200,000 to 250,000 clones, more than 75% observed once, and the top ten hold 1.5% to 2.5%. What was sequenced was PBMCs. These receptors all come from a woman aged 18 to 35 in good health and CMV-seropositive.

This chain links TRBV18 with TRBJ2-7; D is perhaps TRBD1 (6 bases). The CDR3 sequence is 14 residues long. Germline V lookup: CDR1 KGHSH, CDR2 LQKENI. V gave up 4 bases and J gave up 7 bases, with 17 bases separating them. The chain's CDR3 is CASSREGPQGEQYF. The DNA for the CDR3 is TGTGCCAGCTCACGTGAGGGTCCCCAGGGGGAGCAGTACTTC.

This clone was counted between two and nine times. V and J are TRBV30 and TRBJ1-5; D gene ambiguous. V was shortened by 0 bases and J by 6 bases, with 6 bases between the two germline ends. Per the germline V gene, CDR1 is GTSNPN and CDR2 is SVGIG (reference sequence). The CDR3 sequence is 12 residues long. In DNA, the CDR3 is TGTGCCTGGAGTGTACTAGGTCAGCCCCAGCATTTT. Translation gives CAWSVLGQPQHF.

This clone was detected a few times. The chain is built from TRBV7-2 and TRBJ2-5; 7 positions agree with TRBD1. This CDR3 is 15 amino acids long. Germline loops: CDR1 SGHTA, CDR2 FQGNSA. V trimming: 8 bases; J trimming: 8 bases; junction bases outside the gene matches: 17. This chain's CDR3 is CASGGPGQRTATQYF. The CDR3 nucleotides read TGTGCCAGCGGTGGGCCGGGACAGCGGACCGCTACCCAGTACTTC.

The V and J genes are TRBV25-1 and TRBJ2-7; TRBD1 is a possible D gene (6 bases). Germline lookup yields CDR1 MGHDK and CDR2 SYGVNS. V dropped 5 bases and J dropped 5 bases, with 19 bases sitting between them. The CDR3 covers 15 residues. CDR3 amino acids: CASSLTLGHSDEQYF. CDR3 nucleotide sequence: TGTGCCAGCAGTCTTACCCTGGGACACTCGGACGAGCAGTACTTC.

The chain joins TRBV4-1 to TRBJ1-4, with D perhaps TRBD1 (6 bases). Trimming cost V 1 base and J 7 bases, with 19 bases left between them. The CDR3 totals 17 residues. Per germline, CDR1 MGHRA and CDR2 YSYEKL. The CDR3 sequence is CASSQVRGGRVVEKLFF. CDR3 sequence (DNA): TGCGCCAGCAGCCAAGTCAGGGGCGGTCGGGTGGTTGAAAAACTGTTTTTT.

The chain employs TRBV7-3 and TRBJ2-5, with 11 bases lining up with TRBD2. CDR1 and CDR2 from the germline V gene are SGHTA and FQGTGA. V lost 1 base and J lost 10; bases outside the gene matches: 11. The length of the CDR3 is 16 residues. The CDR3 spells CASSLNSGRAGSVQYF. The DNA of the CDR3 is TGTGCCAGCAGCTTAAATAGCGGGAGGGCCGGGTCTGTCCAGTACTTC.

Only one count was recorded for this clone. The chain uses TRBV28 and TRBJ2-7; 12 bases are a match to TRBD2. V lost 6 bases and J lost 7; bases outside the gene matches: 10. The CDR3 has 15 amino acids. The germline V gene encodes CDR1 MDHEN and CDR2 SYDVKM. The CDR3 nucleotides read TGTGCCAGCAGCCCCTTACTAGCGGGAGGTTGGGAGCAGTACTTC. This gives the protein CASSPLLAGGWEQYF.

The rearrangement uses TRBV11-3 and TRBJ2-3; D unresolved. V was cut by 4 bases and J by 4 bases, with 6 bases left in between. CDR1 is SGHNT, CDR2 YENEEA, per germline. CDR3 length equals 12 residues. The DNA of the CDR3 is TGTGCCAGCAGCTCCTCCCCAGATACGCAGTATTTT. It codes for CASSSSPDTQYF.

The chain employs TRBV6-1 and TRBJ1-1, with 9 nucleotides matching TRBD1. Germline CDR1 is MNHNS and CDR2 is SASEGT. The CDR3 is 14 amino acids. V was pared by 2 bases and J by 7 bases, with 5 bases of the junction left unmatched. CDR3 in amino acids: CASSELGTGSEAFF. Here the CDR3 DNA reads TGTGCCAGCAGTGAACTCGGGACAGGGAGTGAAGCTTTCTTT.

This chain links TRBV10-3 with TRBJ1-4; the match to TRBD1 covers 7 bases. The CDR3 loop spans 13 amino acids. V was clipped by 11 bases and J by 5 bases; unmatched bases: 8. The germline V gene encodes CDR1 ENHRY and CDR2 SYGVKD. In nucleotides, the CDR3 is TGTGCCTCTAAAACAGGGGCGAATGAAAAACTGTTTTTT. It yields the protein CASKTGANEKLFF.

The V call is TRBV2, the J call TRBJ1-5; D possibly corresponds to TRBD1 (5 bases). CDR1 is SNHLY, CDR2 FYNNEI, per germline. V dropped 3 bases and J dropped 0 bases, with 15 bases sitting between them. The length of the CDR3 is 17 residues. CDR3 bases: TGTGCCAGCAGTGATTTTGGTAGGGGACTTAGCAATCAGCCCCAGCATTTT. Translated, it gives CASSDFGRGLSNQPQHF.

The chain is built from TRBV27 and TRBJ2-7; TRBD1 matches at 7 bases. This CDR3 is 20 amino acids long. The germline CDR1 and CDR2 sequences are MNHEY and SMNVEV (reference sequence). V was pared by 0 bases and J by 0 bases, with 17 bases of the junction left unmatched. The DNA for the CDR3 is TGTGCCAGCAGTTTATCGAGTGTCCCTAACTGGGACAGAGACTCCTACGAGCAGTACTTC. Its translation: CASSLSSVPNWDRDSYEQYF.

The count of this clone is one. This chain links TRBV9 with TRBJ2-1, with unresolved D. This CDR3 region has 13 residues. V was clipped by 4 bases and J by 8 bases, with 13 bases between them. From germline, CDR1 is SGDLS and CDR2 YYNGEE. The CDR3 is CASSPSSFDEQFF. CDR3 bases: TGTGCCAGCAGCCCCTCCTCGTTCGATGAGCAGTTCTTC.

V usage is TRBV25-1 and J usage is TRBJ1-3; D is unclear. The CDR3 contains 11 residues. Germline V gives CDR1 MGHDK, CDR2 SYGVNS. The V gene lost 3 bases and the J gene lost 9 bases, with 6 bases spanning the gap. The CDR3 DNA reads as TGTGCCAGCAGTGAGGCAAGCACCATATATTTT. This encodes CASSEASTIYF. The full variable domain, in which reference TRBV25-1 and TRBJ1-3 provide the parts outside the CDR3, is EADIYQTPRYLVIGTGKKITLECSQTMGHDKMYWYQQDPGMELHLIHYSYGVNSTEKGDLSSESTVSRIRTEHFPLTLESARPSHTSQYLCASSEASTIYFGEGSWLTVV.

This sequence joins TRBV27 and TRBJ2-2; no firm D call. Per germline, CDR1 MNHEY and CDR2 SMNVEV (reference sequence). The CDR3 totals 13 residues. Trimming stripped 6 bases from V and 6 bases from J, with 11 bases between. Here the CDR3 reads CASSLSTAGELFF. CDR3 in DNA: TGTGCCAGCAGCCTAAGTACCGCCGGGGAGCTGTTTTTT.

The chain uses TRBV7-9 and TRBJ1-1; a possible D gene is TRBD1 (5 bases). CDR3 length: 15 amino acids. The germline V gene encodes CDR1 SEHNR and CDR2 FQNEAQ (reference sequence). Trimming left V 5 bases short and J 0 bases short, with 13 bases between. The CDR3 DNA is TGTGCCAGCAGCCCGCAGGACAACGTGAACACTGAAGCTTTCTTT. Translating gives CASSPQDNVNTEAFF.

The chain recombines TRBV5-4 with TRBJ1-2, with 7 bases lining up with TRBD1. Trimming took 5 bases from V and 2 from J; bases not matched to a gene: 6. The CDR3 covers 14 residues. Germline CDR1 is SGHNT and CDR2 is YYREEE (reference sequence). CDR3 DNA: TGTGCCAGCAGGAAAGACAGGGTCAACTATGGCTACACCTTC. Translated: CASRKDRVNYGYTF. The full variable domain, completed using reference TRBV5-4 and TRBJ1-2, is ETGVTQSPTHLIKTRGQQVTLRCSSQSGHNTVSWYQQALGQGPQFIFQYYREEENGRGNFPPRFSGLQFPNYSSELNVNALELDDSALYLCASRKDRVNYGYTFGSGTRLTVV.

The chain joins TRBV5-1 to TRBJ2-1; 11 bases map to TRBD2. From germline, CDR1 is SGHRS and CDR2 YFSETQ. After removal of 5 bases from V and 4 bases from J, the junction contained 8 bases not matched to a gene. This CDR3 spans 16 amino acids. CDR3 nucleotides: TGCGCCAGCAGTCGGGGGGGACTAGCGGAATACAATGAGCAGTTCTTC. Translation gives CASSRGGLAEYNEQFF.

The rearrangement links TRBV19 to TRBJ2-1; 9 bases map to TRBD2. CDR1 is LNHDA, CDR2 SQIVND, per germline (reference sequence). J gave up 4 bases and V 7 bases, and 29 bases lay outside the gene matches. This CDR3 spans 22 amino acids. The CDR3 reads CASTSVGIAGGTFPDLYNEQFF. DNA of the CDR3: TGTGCCAGTACCTCAGTAGGTATCGCGGGAGGGACCTTTCCTGACCTTTACAATGAGCAGTTCTTC.

CDR3 residues: CASSDRDKLIQPQHF. In DNA form, the CDR3 reads TGTGCCAGCAGTGACCGGGACAAGTTGATCCAGCCCCAGCATTTT. This chain connects TRBV6-1 to TRBJ1-5; the D gene is possibly TRBD1 (6 bases). Trimming took off 3 bases at V and 7 bases at J, with 16 bases between the two ends. Germline values: CDR1 MNHNS, CDR2 SASEGT. The CDR3 is 15 amino acids.

The rearrangement links TRBV6-6 to TRBJ1-5; D unresolved. The CDR3 is 16 amino acids. Trimming took 4 bases from V and 3 from J, leaving 16 bases between them. CDR1 and CDR2 (germline): MNHNY, SVGAGI (reference sequence). CDR3 sequence (DNA): TGTGCCAGCAGTTTGGAACAGTTTAGGATCAATCAGCCCCAGCATTTT. It is translated as CASSLEQFRINQPQHF.

The sample holds a few counts of this clone. V is TRBV9 and J is TRBJ2-1, with TRBD1 matching over 11 bases. V lost 3 bases, J lost 9 bases, and 8 bases stayed unmatched. Germline V gene lookup returns CDR1 SGDLS and CDR2 YYNGEE. The CDR3 totals 15 residues. CDR3 loop: CASSARTGGDAEQFF. For the CDR3, the DNA is TGTGCCAGCAGCGCAAGGACAGGGGGCGATGCTGAGCAGTTCTTC.

The chain has TRBV5-1 and TRBJ2-7; 9 bases are a match to TRBD2. Looked up from germline, CDR1 is SGHRS and CDR2 is YFSETQ. V dropped 4 bases and J dropped 3; count of bases not matched to a gene: 5. There are 14 residues in the CDR3. This chain's CDR3 is CASSPAGGYYEQYF. CDR3 DNA: TGCGCCAGCAGCCCCGCGGGAGGGTACTACGAGCAGTACTTC.

The rearrangement uses TRBV2 and TRBJ2-3; 7 bases fit TRBD2. Germline V gene lookup returns CDR1 SNHLY and CDR2 FYNNEI. This CDR3 has 14 residues. With V trimmed by 11 bases and J by 1 base, 9 bases remained unmatched. The DNA of the CDR3 is TGTGCCGACAACCGCGGGGGAGGCACAGATACGCAGTATTTT. Translating it yields CADNRGGGTDTQYF.

This clone was counted a few times. The J gene is TRBJ1-2, the V gene TRBV28; 8 nucleotides line up with TRBD1. CDR1 is MDHEN, CDR2 SYDVKM, per germline. V lost 4 bases and J lost 4; bases outside the gene matches: 5. There are 14 residues in the CDR3. In DNA form, the CDR3 reads TGTGCCAGCAGTTCGGGACAGGCAATCTATGGCTACACCTTC. It is translated as CASSSGQAIYGYTF.